This section outlines one T cell receptor beta chain sequence together with its context. No antigen is known for it. The CDR3 covers 16 residues. Per the germline V gene, CDR1 is SGHVS and CDR2 is FNYEAQ. TCRdb re-called the 5' RACE reads; every CDR3 protein appears as one record, without DNA. The specimen's table records 150,000 to 200,000 distinct CDR3 sequences. This sample is drawn from a study of monozygotic twins with inflammatory bowel disease. Findings and limits, study-wide: Healthy co-twins had higher TCRbeta inverse Simpson diversity than their IBD twins. Among IBD patients, fewer clonotypes were shared with others than among healthy twins, especially with disease activity. The study supported no single strong signal or clonotype linked to IBD.

RNA in its total form was extracted from whole blood, and T cells were not sorted. The sample was blood. This clonotype was obtained from a human donor with ulcerative colitis or Crohn's disease, or a healthy co-twin of an affected twin (not recorded which). The chain combines TRBV7-6 with TRBJ2-5; TCRdb outputs TRBD2, but without DNA this stays unchecked. The CDR3 is CASSLATSGSQETQYF.